One sample yielded the 3 T cell receptor beta chains listed below, sequenced in a study of PD-L1 blockade in urothelial cancer (dated by TCRdb to about 2017). In the paper's terms, the time point label means: peripheral blood 6 weeks after treatment start. Libraries were made using the immunoSEQ multiplex PCR assay. Sourced from immuneACCESS, this table was stored by TCRdb with only in-frame sequences that have V and J called. A share of the clones is absent; for the studies checked, an unresolved V gene accounts for under half, and the remainder has no known explanation. The sample yields 120,000 or so clones; more than 70% were counted once. Roughly 2.3% of the sample lies in the top ten. The sample here was PBMCs, taken around atezolizumab (anti-PD-L1) treatment. Source of these receptors: a man aged 50-59 years with urothelial cancer.

Details on this clone: In the same sample, other DNA sequences code for this CDR3. This chain connects TRBV7-2 to TRBJ2-7; TRBD1 agrees at 9 bases. This CDR3 comprises 15 residues. V was pared by 7 bases and J by 2 bases, with 9 bases of the junction left unmatched. Germline CDR1 reads SGHTA; CDR2 reads FQGNSA. The CDR3 loop reads CASTQGTGPTYEQYF. In DNA form, the CDR3 reads TGTGCCAGCACCCAAGGGACAGGGCCTACCTACGAGCAGTACTTC.

The V and J genes are TRBV27 and TRBJ1-3, with 7 bases that match TRBD1. There are 15 residues in the CDR3. V trimming: 6 bases; J trimming: 3 bases; junction bases outside the gene matches: 8. Per the germline V gene, CDR1 is MNHEY and CDR2 is SMNVEV (reference sequence). CDR3 DNA: TGTGCCAGCAGGCTAGGGGGCGCGAATGGAAACACCATATATTTT. Protein sequence: CASRLGGANGNTIYF.

V is TRBV27 and J is TRBJ1-3; TRBD1 is a possible D gene (5 bases). V shed 5 bases and J shed 3 bases, with 17 bases lying between them. CDR3 size: 16 residues. The germline gives CDR1 MNHEY, CDR2 SMNVEV (reference sequence). The CDR3 spells CASSPLDRGFGNTIYF. In DNA form, the CDR3 reads TGTGCCAGCAGTCCCCTCGACAGAGGATTTGGAAACACCATATATTTT.